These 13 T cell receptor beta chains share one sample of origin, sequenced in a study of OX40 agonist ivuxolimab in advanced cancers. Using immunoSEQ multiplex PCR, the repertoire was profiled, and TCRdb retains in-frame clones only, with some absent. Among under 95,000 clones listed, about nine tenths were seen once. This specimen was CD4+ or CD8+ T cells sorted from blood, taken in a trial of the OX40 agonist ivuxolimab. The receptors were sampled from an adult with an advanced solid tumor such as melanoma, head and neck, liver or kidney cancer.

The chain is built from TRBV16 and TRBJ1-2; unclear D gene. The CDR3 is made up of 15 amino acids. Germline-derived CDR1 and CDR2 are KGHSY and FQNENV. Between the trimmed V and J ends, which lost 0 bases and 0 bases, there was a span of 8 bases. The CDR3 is CASSQSTQANYGYTF. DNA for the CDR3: TGTGCCAGCAGCCAATCCACCCAAGCTAACTATGGCTACACCTTC.

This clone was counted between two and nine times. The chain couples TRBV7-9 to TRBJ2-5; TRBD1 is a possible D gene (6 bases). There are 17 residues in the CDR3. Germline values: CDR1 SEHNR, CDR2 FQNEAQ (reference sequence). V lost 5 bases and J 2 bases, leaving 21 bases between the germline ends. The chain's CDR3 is CASSQGARGRGQETQYF. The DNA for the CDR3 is TGTGCCAGCAGCCAAGGGGCCCGGGGCAGGGGACAAGAGACCCAGTACTTC.

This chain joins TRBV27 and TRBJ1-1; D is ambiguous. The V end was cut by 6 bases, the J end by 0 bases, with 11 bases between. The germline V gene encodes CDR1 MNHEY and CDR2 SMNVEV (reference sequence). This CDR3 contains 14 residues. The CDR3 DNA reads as TGTGCCAGCAGGGCCCCGGGTCTGAACACTGAAGCTTTCTTT. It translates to CASRAPGLNTEAFF.

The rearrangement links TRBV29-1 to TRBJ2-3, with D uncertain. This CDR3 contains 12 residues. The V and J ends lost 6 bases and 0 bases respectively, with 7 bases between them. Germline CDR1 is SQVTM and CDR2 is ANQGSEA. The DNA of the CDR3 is TGCAGCGTGAAGACTAGCACAGATACGCAGTATTTT. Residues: CSVKTSTDTQYF.

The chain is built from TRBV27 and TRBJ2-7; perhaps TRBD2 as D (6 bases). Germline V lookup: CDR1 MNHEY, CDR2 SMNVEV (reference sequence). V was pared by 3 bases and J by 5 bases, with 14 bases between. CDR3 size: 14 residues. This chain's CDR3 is CASSLRGGGDEQYF. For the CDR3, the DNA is TGTGCCAGCAGTTTGAGGGGCGGCGGGGACGAGCAGTACTTC.

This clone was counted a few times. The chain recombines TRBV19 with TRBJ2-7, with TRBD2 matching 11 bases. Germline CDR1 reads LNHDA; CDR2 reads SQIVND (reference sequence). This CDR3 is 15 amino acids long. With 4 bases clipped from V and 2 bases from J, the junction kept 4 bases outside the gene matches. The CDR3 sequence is CASSTSGRPTYEQYF. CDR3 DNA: TGTGCCAGTAGTACTAGCGGGAGGCCCACCTACGAGCAGTACTTC.

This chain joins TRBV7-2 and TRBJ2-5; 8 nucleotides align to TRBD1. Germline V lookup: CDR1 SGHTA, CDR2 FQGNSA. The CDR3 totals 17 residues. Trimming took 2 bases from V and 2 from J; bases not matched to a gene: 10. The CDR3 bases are TGTGCCAGCAGCTTACTCTTGTGGACAGGGCTTCAAGAGACCCAGTACTTC. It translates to CASSLLLWTGLQETQYF.

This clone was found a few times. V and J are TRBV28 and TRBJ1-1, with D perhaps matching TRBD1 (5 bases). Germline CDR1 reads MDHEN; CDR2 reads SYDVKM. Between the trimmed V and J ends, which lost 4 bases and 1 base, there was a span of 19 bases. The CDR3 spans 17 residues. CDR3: CASSSWGVSGTNTEAFF. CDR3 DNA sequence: TGTGCCAGCAGTTCCTGGGGGGTGTCAGGGACGAACACTGAAGCTTTCTTT.

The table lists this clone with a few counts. CDR3 amino acids: CASSGPGQGIEAFF. DNA of the CDR3: TGTGCCAGTAGTGGACCGGGACAGGGAATTGAAGCTTTCTTT. The rearrangement links TRBV19 to TRBJ1-1; TRBD1 matches at 9 bases. Unmatched junction bases numbered 8, after V lost 5 bases and J lost 7 bases. This CDR3 has 14 amino acids. Germline CDR1 and CDR2: LNHDA and SQIVND (reference sequence).

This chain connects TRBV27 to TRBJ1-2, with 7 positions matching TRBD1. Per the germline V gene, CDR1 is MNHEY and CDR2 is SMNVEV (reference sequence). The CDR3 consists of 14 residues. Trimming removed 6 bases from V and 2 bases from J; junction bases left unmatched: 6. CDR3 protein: CASRHGQANYGYTF. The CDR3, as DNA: TGTGCCAGCAGACACGGACAGGCGAACTATGGCTACACCTTC.

CDR3 in amino acids: CASSPVSSVGTGELFF. CDR3 nucleotides: TGTGCCAGCAGTCCGGTCAGCTCCGTCGGCACCGGGGAGCTGTTTTTT. J is TRBJ2-2 and V is TRBV7-9; D is unclear. Deletions cut 6 bases from V and 4 bases from J, with 18 bases between. CDR1 is SEHNR, CDR2 FQNEAQ, per germline (reference sequence). The CDR3 extends over 16 amino acids.

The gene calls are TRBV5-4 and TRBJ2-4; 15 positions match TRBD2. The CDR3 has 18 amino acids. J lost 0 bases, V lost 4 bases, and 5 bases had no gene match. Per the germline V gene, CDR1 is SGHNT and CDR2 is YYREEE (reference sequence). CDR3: CASSLGLAGGLAKNIQYF. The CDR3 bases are TGTGCCAGCAGCCTTGGACTAGCGGGAGGGTTAGCCAAAAACATTCAGTACTTC. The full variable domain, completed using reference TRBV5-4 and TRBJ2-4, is ETGVTQSPTHLIKTRGQQVTLRCSSQSGHNTVSWYQQALGQGPQFIFQYYREEENGRGNFPPRFSGLQFPNYSSELNVNALELDDSALYLCASSLGLAGGLAKNIQYFGAGTRLSVL.

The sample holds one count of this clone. The CDR3 sequence: CASSPGTGAFNYGYTF. DNA for the CDR3: TGCGCCAGCAGCCCGGGGACAGGGGCTTTTAACTATGGCTACACCTTC. The V and J genes are TRBV5-1 and TRBJ1-2, with 10 bases that match TRBD1. The J segment lost 1 base and the V segment lost 4 bases, leaving 7 bases of the junction unmatched. Germline CDR1 and CDR2: SGHRS and YFSETQ. The CDR3 spans 16 residues.